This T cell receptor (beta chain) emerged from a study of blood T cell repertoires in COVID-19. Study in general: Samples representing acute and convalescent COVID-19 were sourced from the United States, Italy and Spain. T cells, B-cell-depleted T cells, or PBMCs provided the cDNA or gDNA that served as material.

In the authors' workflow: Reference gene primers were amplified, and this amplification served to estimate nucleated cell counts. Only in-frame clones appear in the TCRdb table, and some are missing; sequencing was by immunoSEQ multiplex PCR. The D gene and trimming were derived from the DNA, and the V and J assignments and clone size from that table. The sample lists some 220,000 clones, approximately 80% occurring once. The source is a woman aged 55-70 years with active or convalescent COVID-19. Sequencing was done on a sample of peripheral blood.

CDR3 residues: CSTRQRLNTEAFF. CDR3 sequence (DNA): TGCAGCACCCGACAGCGACTGAACACTGAAGCTTTCTTT. This chain connects TRBV29-1 to TRBJ1-1; tentatively, D is TRBD1 (5 bases). Between the trimmed V and J ends, which lost 8 bases and 0 bases, there was a span of 13 bases. Germline lookup yields CDR1 SQVTM and CDR2 ANQGSEA. The CDR3 sequence is 13 residues long.